The 14 T cell receptor beta chains below all came from one sample that was sequenced in a study of CD8 T cells in ankylosing spondylitis. Study-level points and caveats: Eight or nine highly homologous variants made up a TCR beta motif that seemed to typify ankylosing spondylitis blood.

Their specific antigens are unknown. TCRdb reprocessed the 5' RACE reads with MiXCR, giving one entry per CDR3 protein. The sample includes roughly 700,000 distinct CDR3 sequences, around a fifth of them seen just once. The sample comprised blood, either unsorted or a sorted T cell fraction (not recorded which). These receptor sequences come from a male donor with ankylosing spondylitis.

The table lists this clonotype with a count of one. V gene TRBV12-3 or TRBV12-4 combines with J gene TRBJ2-3, with D perhaps matching TRBD1 (6 bases). V lost 0 bases and J 4 bases, leaving 17 bases between the germline ends. The CDR3 covers 17 residues. This CDR3 reads CASSLAGTTILPDTQYF. The CDR3 DNA sequence: TGTGCCAGCAGTTTAGCCGGGACAACAATCCTCCCAGATACGCAGTATTTT.

This clonotype was seen a handful of times. The chain has TRBV20-1 and TRBJ1-1; 8 nucleotides line up with TRBD1. Germline loops: CDR1 DFQATT, CDR2 SNEGSKA (reference sequence). The CDR3 runs to 14 residues. With V trimmed by 3 bases and J by 1 base, 4 bases remained unmatched. CDR3 nucleotide sequence: TGCAGTGCTAGGTCCGGGACAGGGAACACTGAAGCTTTCTTT. Its protein product is CSARSGTGNTEAFF.

This clonotype has a handful of counts. In nucleotides, the CDR3 is TGTGCCAGCAGCCATCAAGCGGGAGGAGAATACGAGCAGTACTTC. It yields the protein CASSHQAGGEYEQYF. This chain links TRBV4-2 with TRBJ2-7, with TRBD2 matching 9 bases. This CDR3 has 15 residues. CDR1 is LGHNA and CDR2 is YNFKEQ in the germline V gene. V lost 3 bases, J lost 4 bases, and 7 bases stayed unmatched.

The rearrangement uses TRBV4-1 and TRBJ2-2; D gene unclear. This CDR3 is built from 17 residues. V was shortened by 0 bases and J by 2 bases, with 13 bases between the two germline ends. The germline CDR1 and CDR2 sequences are MGHRA and YSYEKL. In nucleotides, the CDR3 is TGCGCCAGCAGCCAAGAACGCCAATCCCTTAACACCGGGGAGCTGTTTTTT. As protein: CASSQERQSLNTGELFF.

The rearrangement joins TRBV11-3 to TRBJ2-7; 14 bases agree with TRBD2. In germline, CDR1 is SGHNT, CDR2 YENEEA. The CDR3 contains 16 residues. J was trimmed by 2 bases and V by 5 bases; bases with no gene match: 5. The CDR3 DNA is TGTGCCAGCAGCAACCCGGGACTAGCGGGGGCCTACGAGCAGTACTTC. Protein product: CASSNPGLAGAYEQYF.

In this sample, this clonotype turned up a few times. V is TRBV11-2 and J is TRBJ2-3; TRBD2 matches 8 bases. The CDR3 is made up of 15 amino acids. The V gene's germline CDR1 is SGHAT and CDR2 FQNNGV. The V and J ends lost 2 bases and 2 bases, in that order; junction bases with no gene match: 3. CDR3 residues: CASSLLAGNTDTQYF. The CDR3 DNA reads as TGTGCCAGCAGCTTACTAGCGGGTAACACAGATACGCAGTATTTT. Combining the CDR3 with reference TRBV11-2 and TRBJ2-3 gives the whole variable domain EAGVAQSPRYKIIEKRQSVAFWCNPISGHATLYWYQQILGQGPKLLIQFQNNGVVDDSQLPKDRFSAERLKGVDSTLKIQPAKLEDSAVYLCASSLLAGNTDTQYFGPGTRLTVL.

This clonotype has at least ten counts. The chain joins TRBV4-1 to TRBJ1-1; 7 positions agree with TRBD1. Germline V gives CDR1 MGHRA, CDR2 YSYEKL. The trim removed 1 base at V and 4 bases at J, leaving 3 bases unmatched. The CDR3 covers 14 residues. The CDR3 bases are TGCGCCAGCAGCCAAGTGGCAGGGGGCACTGAAGCTTTCTTT. Translating gives CASSQVAGGTEAFF.

The chain carries TRBV7-3 and TRBJ1-1; D ambiguous. The CDR3 consists of 13 residues. Germline CDR1 SGHTA, CDR2 FQGTGA. Trimming stripped 2 bases from V and 4 bases from J, with 8 bases between. The CDR3 DNA sequence: TGTGCCAGCAGCTTAGAGGAGACCACTGAAGCTTTCTTT. It translates to CASSLEETTEAFF.

CDR3 in amino acids: CASSQDRAINQPQHF. CDR3 DNA: TGCGCCAGCAGCCAAGACAGGGCGATCAATCAGCCCCAGCATTTT. V is TRBV4-3 and J is TRBJ1-5; tentatively, D is TRBD1 (5 bases). Germline V gene data show CDR1 as LGHNA and CDR2 as YSLEER. The V end was cut by 0 bases, the J end by 3 bases, with 9 bases between. The CDR3 is 15 amino acids.

The chain links TRBV6-1 to TRBJ1-2; D not resolved. In germline, CDR1 is MNHNS, CDR2 SASEGT. The CDR3 sequence is 11 residues long. The V end lost 0 bases, the J end lost 5 bases, and 1 base lay between the germline ends. CDR3 sequence: CASSEAYGYTF. CDR3 sequence (DNA): TGTGCCAGCAGTGAAGCGTATGGCTACACCTTC.

The V and J genes are TRBV4-1 and TRBJ2-3; 9 positions match TRBD2. CDR3 size: 17 residues. Germline values: CDR1 MGHRA, CDR2 YSYEKL. Trimming took 0 bases from V and 0 from J; bases not matched to a gene: 4. CDR3 DNA: TGCGCCAGCAGCCAAGATGGGCTAGCGGGAAGCACAGATACGCAGTATTTT. This gives the protein CASSQDGLAGSTDTQYF.

This clonotype has ten or more counts. This chain joins TRBV5-1 and TRBJ2-2; TRBD2 agrees at 7 bases. CDR1 and CDR2 from the germline V gene are SGHRS and YFSETQ. The CDR3 is made up of 12 amino acids. V gave up 4 bases and J gave up 6 bases; unmatched junction bases: 0. CDR3 DNA sequence: TGCGCCAGCAGCGGGGGGGCCGGGGAGCTGTTTTTT. This codes for CASSGGAGELFF.

This clonotype was counted only a few times. This chain connects TRBV6-4 to TRBJ1-5; D unclear. Germline-derived CDR1 and CDR2 are MRHNA and SNTAGT. The CDR3 loop spans 14 amino acids. Between the trimmed V and J ends, which lost 4 bases and 7 bases, there was a span of 14 bases. CDR3 region: CASSAKPTGQPQHF. The CDR3 DNA follows: TGTGCCAGCAGTGCCAAGCCTACGGGGCAGCCCCAGCATTTT.

This clonotype appeared a few times. The V gene is TRBV30, the J gene TRBJ1-6, with unresolved D. This CDR3 has 13 residues. V lost 3 bases and J lost 9, with 12 bases in between. CDR1 and CDR2 (germline): GTSNPN, SVGIG (reference sequence). For the CDR3, the DNA is TGTGCCTGGAGGAGCCAAGCCCGTTCACCCCTCCACTTT. Amino acid sequence: CAWRSQARSPLHF. Combining the CDR3 with reference TRBV30 and TRBJ1-6 gives the whole variable domain SQTIHQWPATLVQPVGSPLSLECTVEGTSNPNLYWYRQAAGRGLQLLFYSVGIGQISSEVPQNLSASRPQDRQFILSSKKLLLSDSGFYLCAWRSQARSPLHFGNGTRLTVT.